The sample holds a few counts of the clone carrying this T cell receptor (beta chain). What it binds is unknown. These data are taken from a study of T cells in Graves' hyperthyroidism and ophthalmopathy. Study-level points and caveats: Before onset, ophthalmopathy was predicted by the model a median about six months earlier.

TCR beta CDR3 regions were amplified from RNA transcripts. HTBI primers were employed in a first-round RT-PCR of the TCR CDR3. TCRdb fed the multiplex PCR reads into MiXCR, producing one record per CDR3 protein. Of roughly 500,000 distinct CDR3 sequences in the sample, over 35% were seen once. Between the trimmed V and J ends, which lost 0 bases and 10 bases, there was a span of 16 bases. CDR1 is SNHLY, CDR2 FYNNEI, per germline. This CDR3 contains 16 residues. This sequence originates from an adult woman with Graves' disease, either hyperthyroidism or ophthalmopathy (not recorded which). The chain links TRBV2 to TRBJ1-6; no reliable D call. The source material was peripheral blood or thyroid tissue (not recorded which). The CDR3 here is CASSEARGLPRSPLHF. In nucleotides, the CDR3 is TGTGCCAGCAGTGAAGCGCGAGGACTCCCGAGATCACCCCTCCACTTT.